The 32 T cell receptor beta chains presented below share a single source sample, sequenced in a study of blood T cell dynamics during melanoma immunotherapy. Time point specified: week 3, after first cycle of checkpoint inhibitor. The repertoire was sequenced with immunoSEQ multiplex PCR; TCRdb's copy has only in-frame clones and lacks some. The table lists under 8,500 clones, approximately 85% of them singletons. The source material was blood, sampled from a patient treated with checkpoint blockade. The receptor set was obtained from a human donor with melanoma.

This chain connects TRBV5-1 to TRBJ2-5, with unresolved D. TRBJ2-7 explains the end of the DNA better; the J call may be wrong. CDR1 SGHRS and CDR2 YFSETQ come from the germline V gene. The CDR3 is 12 amino acids. The CDR3 coding sequence is TGCGCCAGCAGCTTGGTAGGGTACGAGCAGTACTTC. It is translated as CASSLVGYEQYF.

The chain employs TRBV14 and TRBJ2-1, with TRBD2 matching 7 bases. Looked up from germline, CDR1 is SGHDN and CDR2 is FVKESK. V lost 5 bases and J lost 8; bases outside the gene matches: 9. This CDR3 comprises 14 residues. CDR3 in amino acids: CASSARDYNDEQFF. The DNA of the CDR3 is TGTGCCAGCAGCGCCCGGGACTACAACGATGAGCAGTTCTTC.

The chain uses TRBV28 and TRBJ1-1; possibly TRBD1 for D (5 bases). Trimming removed 4 bases at V and 6 bases at J, with 12 bases between. The germline V gene encodes CDR1 MDHEN and CDR2 SYDVKM. The CDR3 has 13 residues. In nucleotides, the CDR3 is TGTGCCAGCAGTTGGGGGGGATCTTCTGAAGCTTTCTTT. It specifies CASSWGGSSEAFF.

This chain joins TRBV9 and TRBJ1-4; D gene uncertain. Germline V gene data show CDR1 as SGDLS and CDR2 as YYNGEE. This CDR3 has 16 residues. Trimming pared 2 bases from V and 8 bases from J, leaving 19 bases between. For the CDR3, the DNA is TGTGCCAGCAGCGTCGATTCCGGGAGGATGGGGGAAAAACTGTTTTTT. This translates into CASSVDSGRMGEKLFF. Filled out from reference TRBV9 and TRBJ1-4, the complete variable domain reads DSGVTQTPKHLITATGQRVTLRCSPRSGDLSVYWYQQSLDQGLQFLIQYYNGEERAKGNILERFSAQQFPDLHSELNLSSLELGDSALYFCASSVDSGRMGEKLFFGSGTQLSVL.

The chain is built from TRBV7-9 and TRBJ1-1; D unresolved. Trimming removed 6 bases from V and 1 base from J, with 12 bases in between. Germline V gene lookup returns CDR1 SEHNR and CDR2 FQNEAQ (reference sequence). This CDR3 is built from 14 residues. CDR3 bases: TGTGCCAGCAGTACTTCCGGACGGAACACTGAAGCTTTCTTT. Residues: CASSTSGRNTEAFF.

This clone was observed a single time. The chain employs TRBV9 and TRBJ2-7; 8 bases map to TRBD2. With V trimmed by 3 bases and J by 2 bases, 1 base remained unmatched. This CDR3 is built from 13 residues. Germline V gives CDR1 SGDLS, CDR2 YYNGEE. The CDR3 here is CASSGGLAYEQYF. The CDR3 bases are TGTGCCAGCAGCGGGGGACTAGCCTACGAGCAGTACTTC.

The chain has TRBV5-4 and TRBJ1-2; D is unresolved. CDR1 is SGHNT and CDR2 is YYREEE in the germline V gene (reference sequence). Trimming took 3 bases from V and 4 from J, leaving 13 bases between them. The CDR3 is made up of 14 amino acids. The CDR3 bases are TGTGCCAGCAGCTCGTCGGGCTCCGTCTATGGCTACACCTTC. Amino acids: CASSSSGSVYGYTF.

V and J are TRBV5-4 and TRBJ1-6; the D is unclear. V was cut by 4 bases and J by 1 base, with 9 bases left in between. The V gene's germline CDR1 is SGHNT and CDR2 YYREEE (reference sequence). This CDR3 comprises 15 residues. The CDR3 protein is CASSVERSYNSPLHF. CDR3 in DNA: TGTGCCAGCAGCGTAGAAAGGTCCTATAATTCACCCCTCCACTTT.

In DNA, the CDR3 is TGTGCCAGCAGCGTGGGGGGACAGTTCTCGTCCGAGCAGTACTTC. It translates to CASSVGGQFSSEQYF. The chain joins TRBV9 to TRBJ2-7, with a possible D match to TRBD1 (7 bases). Per the germline V gene, CDR1 is SGDLS and CDR2 is YYNGEE. The CDR3 is 15 amino acids. Trimming took off 2 bases at V and 6 bases at J, with 18 bases between the two ends. Complete variable domain (other parts from reference TRBV9 and TRBJ2-7): DSGVTQTPKHLITATGQRVTLRCSPRSGDLSVYWYQQSLDQGLQFLIQYYNGEERAKGNILERFSAQQFPDLHSELNLSSLELGDSALYFCASSVGGQFSSEQYFGPGTRLTVT.

This chain links TRBV5-8 with TRBJ1-5; D might be TRBD1 (6 bases). V gave up 3 bases and J gave up 8 bases, with 18 bases separating them. The CDR3 runs 15 residues. Germline V gene data show CDR1 as SGHTS and CDR2 as YDEGEE. The CDR3 loop reads CASSSGRTPGEPQHF. The CDR3 DNA is TGTGCCAGCAGCTCCGGACGGACGCCAGGGGAGCCCCAGCATTTT.

This chain uses TRBV5-1 with TRBJ1-1; D call uncertain. Per the germline V gene, CDR1 is SGHRS and CDR2 is YFSETQ. Between the trimmed V and J ends, which lost 0 bases and 0 bases, there was a span of 9 bases. There are 15 residues in the CDR3. This CDR3 is CASSLAEGVNTEAFF. Here the CDR3 DNA reads TGCGCCAGCAGCTTGGCCGAAGGTGTGAACACTGAAGCTTTCTTT.

This rearrangement joins TRBV19 to TRBJ1-2, with D possibly TRBD1 on 5 matching bases. V dropped 6 bases and J dropped 4 bases, with 15 bases sitting between them. This CDR3 contains 14 residues. From germline, CDR1 is LNHDA and CDR2 SQIVND (reference sequence). The CDR3 is CASREGLLGYGYTF. CDR3 sequence (DNA): TGTGCCAGTAGAGAGGGACTTTTAGGCTATGGCTACACCTTC.

This rearrangement joins TRBV29-1 to TRBJ2-7; D call uncertain. V was trimmed by 0 bases and J by 6 bases, leaving 6 bases between them. The CDR3 runs 11 residues. Germline V gene sequence: CDR1 SQVTM, CDR2 ANQGSEA. CDR3 protein: CSVEDLGEQYF. CDR3 DNA: TGCAGCGTTGAAGATCTCGGCGAGCAGTACTTC.

The chain has TRBV5-8 and TRBJ2-7; D not resolved. The germline V gene has CDR1 SGHTS and CDR2 YDEGEE. V gave up 1 base and J gave up 0 bases, with 5 bases separating them. CDR3 size: 13 residues. The CDR3 region is CASSLTDSYEQYF. The CDR3 DNA reads TGTGCCAGCAGCTTGACTGACTCCTACGAGCAGTACTTC.

The V and J genes are TRBV5-1 and TRBJ2-5, with 9 positions matching TRBD1. The V gene's germline CDR1 is SGHRS and CDR2 YFSETQ. The CDR3 spans 18 residues. V was clipped by 0 bases and J by 1 base; unmatched bases: 10. The chain's CDR3 is CASSLGQGGTFSQETQYF. The CDR3 region has the DNA TGCGCCAGCAGCTTGGGACAGGGGGGGACCTTTAGCCAAGAGACCCAGTACTTC. The full variable domain, with the rest looked up from reference TRBV5-1 and TRBJ2-5, is KAGVTQTPRYLIKTRGQQVTLSCSPISGHRSVSWYQQTPGQGLQFLFEYFSETQRNKGNFPGRFSGRQFSNSRSEMNVSTLELGDSALYLCASSLGQGGTFSQETQYFGPGTRLLVL.

The rearrangement joins TRBV18 to TRBJ2-7, with D possibly TRBD2 on 6 matching bases. V was trimmed by 4 bases and J by 3 bases, leaving 13 bases between them. CDR3 length: 14 amino acids. Germline values: CDR1 KGHSH, CDR2 LQKENI. This CDR3 reads CASSQAGTFYEQYF. CDR3 DNA sequence: TGTGCCAGCTCACAAGCCGGGACTTTCTACGAGCAGTACTTC.

This chain uses TRBV5-1 with TRBJ1-3, with D uncertain. Germline CDR1 is SGHRS and CDR2 is YFSETQ. The V and J ends lost 0 bases and 2 bases respectively, with 12 bases between them. The CDR3 is made up of 16 amino acids. The CDR3 DNA sequence: TGCGCCAGCAGCTTGGCGGCGGGCACGGCTGGAAACACCATATATTTT. It yields the protein CASSLAAGTAGNTIYF.

DNA of the CDR3: TGCGCCAGCAGCCGACAGGCCACTCAGGAGTCACCCCTCCACTTT. It encodes CASSRQATQESPLHF. The chain recombines TRBV5-1 with TRBJ1-6; a weak D match, TRBD1 (6 bases). Germline CDR1 SGHRS, CDR2 YFSETQ. V was cut by 4 bases and J by 10 bases, with 18 bases left in between. The CDR3 is 15 residues long.

The chain couples TRBV25-1 to TRBJ2-7; 10 bases line up with TRBD1. V shed 5 bases, J shed 5 bases, and the junction held 9 bases outside the gene matches. This CDR3 contains 15 residues. Germline CDR1 MGHDK, CDR2 SYGVNS. The CDR3 region is CASSPRQGAQDEQYF. In DNA, the CDR3 is TGTGCCAGCAGTCCAAGACAGGGGGCGCAGGACGAGCAGTACTTC.

The table lists this clone with a count of one. V usage is TRBV5-1 and J usage is TRBJ2-5; D might be TRBD1 (6 bases). The germline gives CDR1 SGHRS, CDR2 YFSETQ. Trimming left V 6 bases short and J 1 base short, with 13 bases between. The CDR3 runs 14 residues. The CDR3 DNA reads TGCGCCAGCAACGTGGGACAAACCCAAGAGACCCAGTACTTC. As protein: CASNVGQTQETQYF. Full variable domain (outside the CDR3, taken from reference TRBV5-1 and TRBJ2-5): KAGVTQTPRYLIKTRGQQVTLSCSPISGHRSVSWYQQTPGQGLQFLFEYFSETQRNKGNFPGRFSGRQFSNSRSEMNVSTLELGDSALYLCASNVGQTQETQYFGPGTRLLVL.

Notes on this clone: Its ends do not fully match the called genes, so a read error is possible. The J gene is TRBJ1-1, the V gene TRBV7-7; D is uncertain. The CDR3 has 13 residues. Germline loops: CDR1 SSHAT, CDR2 FNYEAQ (reference sequence). The CDR3 reads CASSFDGNTEAFF. CDR3 sequence (DNA): TGTGCTAGCAGCTTCGATGGGAACACTGAAGCTTTCTTT.

The genes are TRBV10-2 and TRBJ2-7, with 9 bases identical to TRBD2. The V gene end was trimmed by 3 bases and the J gene end by 2 bases; junction bases not matched to a gene: 2. Looked up from germline, CDR1 is WSHSY and CDR2 is SAAADI. The CDR3 totals 14 residues. Here the CDR3 reads CASSEAGGPYEQYF. CDR3 nucleotides: TGCGCCAGCAGTGAAGCGGGAGGACCCTACGAGCAGTACTTC.

The V gene is TRBV2, the J gene TRBJ1-3; D is ambiguous. The CDR3 spans 14 residues. Between the trimmed V and J ends, which lost 5 bases and 0 bases, there was a span of 8 bases. Per germline, CDR1 SNHLY and CDR2 FYNNEI. The chain's CDR3 is CASSPGFSGNTIYF. Written as DNA, the CDR3 is TGTGCCAGCAGTCCAGGTTTCTCTGGAAACACCATATATTTT.

The chain has TRBV5-1 and TRBJ2-7; D may be TRBD2 (5 bases). The CDR3 loop spans 14 amino acids. From germline, CDR1 is SGHRS and CDR2 YFSETQ. V dropped 5 bases and J dropped 1 base, with 13 bases sitting between them. CDR3 amino acids: CASSRTGKSYEQYF. DNA for the CDR3: TGCGCCAGCAGTCGGACTGGAAAATCCTACGAGCAGTACTTC. Combining the CDR3 with reference TRBV5-1 and TRBJ2-7 gives the whole variable domain KAGVTQTPRYLIKTRGQQVTLSCSPISGHRSVSWYQQTPGQGLQFLFEYFSETQRNKGNFPGRFSGRQFSNSRSEMNVSTLELGDSALYLCASSRTGKSYEQYFGPGTRLTVT.

V is TRBV5-4 and J is TRBJ1-5; 8 nucleotides agree with TRBD1. V was pared by 3 bases and J by 5 bases, with 10 bases of the junction left unmatched. The CDR3 spans 16 residues. Germline V gene lookup returns CDR1 SGHNT and CDR2 YYREEE (reference sequence). The DNA of the CDR3 is TGTGCCAGCAGCTCGCAAGGGACAGGTCTTGATCAGCCCCAGCATTTT. Protein: CASSSQGTGLDQPQHF.

The count of this clone is one. This chain joins TRBV6-6 and TRBJ1-6; D ambiguous. The CDR3 runs to 16 residues. Deletions cut 2 bases from V and 10 bases from J, with 18 bases between. Germline loops: CDR1 MNHNY, CDR2 SVGAGI (reference sequence). The CDR3: CASSYEAGSWMSPLHF. For the CDR3, the DNA is TGTGCCAGCAGTTACGAAGCGGGGTCGTGGATGTCACCCCTCCACTTT.

This clone appeared once. This rearrangement joins TRBV5-4 to TRBJ2-5, with 8 bases aligning to TRBD2. The DNA end is more similar to TRBJ2-7, so the J call may be wrong. The CDR3 covers 15 residues. CDR1 and CDR2 from the germline V gene are SGHNT and YYREEE (reference sequence). CDR3 DNA sequence: TGTGCCAGCAGCCCCGGAGGGAGCGGGGGCTACGAGCAGTACTTC. It translates to CASSPGGSGGYEQYF.

The CDR3 nucleotides are TGTGCCAGCAGTGACCCCTTGGTACCCACCTACGAGCAGTACTTC. Encoded protein: CASSDPLVPTYEQYF. The V and J genes are TRBV27 and TRBJ2-7, with unresolved D. Germline V gene lookup returns CDR1 MNHEY and CDR2 SMNVEV (reference sequence). V lost 5 bases, J lost 2 bases, and 16 bases lay in between. CDR3 length: 15 amino acids.

The rearrangement links TRBV7-6 to TRBJ1-2; a possible D gene is TRBD1 (5 bases). Germline V gene data show CDR1 as SGHVS and CDR2 as FNYEAQ. V dropped 1 base and J dropped 4 bases, with 7 bases sitting between them. This CDR3 region has 13 residues. The CDR3 sequence: CASSLGQGYGYTF. The CDR3 coding sequence is TGTGCCAGCAGCTTAGGCCAGGGCTATGGCTACACCTTC.

The chain joins TRBV7-9 to TRBJ1-4, with D perhaps TRBD1 (5 bases). Germline values: CDR1 SEHNR, CDR2 FQNEAQ (reference sequence). The CDR3 consists of 17 residues. Trimming took 5 bases from V and 0 from J, leaving 16 bases between them. CDR3 nucleotide sequence: TGTGCCAGCAGCAAGGGGCAGGGACGAGCAACTAATGAAAAACTGTTTTTT. It is translated as CASSKGQGRATNEKLFF.

The chain carries TRBV28 and TRBJ2-7; possibly TRBD2 for D (5 bases). This CDR3 is built from 15 residues. Trimming left V 4 bases short and J 3 bases short, with 16 bases between. Per the germline V gene, CDR1 is MDHEN and CDR2 is SYDVKM. The CDR3 bases are TGTGCCAGCAGTTCCCAACCTGGACTCGGCTACGAGCAGTACTTC. Its translation is CASSSQPGLGYEQYF.

The J gene is TRBJ1-2, the V gene TRBV28, with a possible D match to TRBD1 (5 bases). The germline V and J ends were trimmed by 8 bases and 2 bases, with 18 bases remaining between them. This CDR3 has 15 amino acids. Germline V gene lookup returns CDR1 MDHEN and CDR2 SYDVKM. The DNA for the CDR3 is TGTGCCAGCGACCCCCTCGGGGCGGGAAACTATGGCTACACCTTC. It encodes CASDPLGAGNYGYTF.